The 20 T cell receptor beta chains reported below all come from one sample, sequenced in a study of tumor and adjacent non-tumor tissue in lung cancer (dated by TCRdb to the late 2010s). RNA was isolated from bulk unsorted tissue, and RNA quality was assessed with a NanoDrop ND-1000 and an Agilent 2100. Normal lung samples were distant non-tumor tissue taken more than 3 cm from the tumor edge. Library prep was done by multiplex PCR. The instrument given in TCRdb is Illumina HiSeq 2500. Following protocols modified from ARM-PCR, the researchers constructed TCRbeta libraries through three rounds of nested PCR with primers (Table S4). The public sequencing data were trimmed at Q25 with fastp and processed into clonotypes with MiXCR by TCRdb, which kept only in-frame beta chains. Every CDR3 protein is listed once, alongside the most common genes and DNA of its rows. The sample table contains about 86,000 distinct CDR3 sequences; only one count was recorded for more than 65% of them. The ten largest clones capture 21% of the sample.

Sequenced sample: distant non-tumor lung tissue. The receptors derive from a woman aged 50 to 60 with non-small cell lung cancer.

A remark on this clonotype: A read error may produce the germline difference seen at one junction end. This chain links TRBV4-2 with TRBJ2-3; D is possibly TRBD1 (5 bases). The germline gives CDR1 LGHNA, CDR2 YNFKEQ. This CDR3 comprises 15 residues. CDR3 sequence (DNA): TGTGCCAGCAGCCAAGAGATAGGCAGCAGGGATACGCACTATTTT. Translated: CASSQEIGSRDTHYF.

The V gene is TRBV11-2, the J gene TRBJ2-7; D may be TRBD1 or TRBD2 (5 bases each). The length of the CDR3 is 15 residues. In germline, CDR1 is SGHAT, CDR2 FQNNGV. The CDR3 loop reads CASSTGAGRTYEEYV. CDR3 sequence (DNA): TGTGCCAGCAGCACCGGGGCAGGGCGCACCTACGAGGAGTACGTC.

To note about this clonotype: The junction and the germline gene differ at one end; a read error may be behind it. The CDR3 spells CCVHRGLSTEAFF. Written as DNA, the CDR3 is TGCTGCGTTCACAGGGGGCTCAGTACTGAAGCTTTCTTT. This chain uses TRBV29-1 with TRBJ1-1; 9 bases agree with TRBD1. The length of the CDR3 is 13 residues. The V gene's germline CDR1 is SQVTM and CDR2 ANQGSEA.

About this clonotype itself: Its ends do not fully match the called genes, so a read error is possible. The chain couples TRBV11-3 to TRBJ2-7; D is unresolved. The CDR3 is 15 amino acids. Germline V gene sequence: CDR1 SGHNT, CDR2 YENEEA. The CDR3 spells CTSSPLEGVGCAQYF. Here the CDR3 DNA reads TGTACCAGCAGCCCCCTTGAAGGAGTGGGGTGTGCGCAGTACTTC.

Details on this clonotype: The junction departs from germline at one end; a sequencing error may be responsible. This chain connects TRBV11-3 to TRBJ2-7; D is perhaps TRBD1 or TRBD2 (5 bases each). This CDR3 is built from 16 residues. The V gene's germline CDR1 is SGHNT and CDR2 YENEEA. CDR3 residues: CASGLDGTNGFYEQYF. DNA for the CDR3: TGTGCCAGCGGCTTAGATGGGACCAACGGATTTTACGAGCAGTACTTC. The full variable domain, completed using reference TRBV11-3 and TRBJ2-7, is EAGVVQSPRYKIIEKKQPVAFWCNPISGHNTLYWYLQNLGQGPELLIRYENEEAVDDSQLPKDRFSAERLKGVDSTLKIQPAELGDSAVYLCASGLDGTNGFYEQYFGPGTRLTVT.

As regards this clonotype: A read error may account for a junction end that differs from germline. The gene calls are TRBV12-3 or TRBV12-4 and TRBJ1-5; D gene unclear. The length of the CDR3 is 14 residues. The CDR3, as DNA: TGTGCCGGCGGTTTCCTCGTAAGCAATCGGCCCCAGCATTTT. Residues: CAGGFLVSNRPQHF.

Remarks on this clonotype: One junction end disagrees with the germline gene, perhaps due to a read error. This chain's CDR3 is CASSRLGYRLTGELFF. The CDR3, as DNA: TGTGCCAGCAGTCGCCTTGGATACAGGCTAACCGGGGAGTTGTTTTTC. V is TRBV6-2 or TRBV6-3 and J is TRBJ2-2; D might be TRBD1 or TRBD2, each matching 5 bases. CDR3 length equals 16 residues. The germline V gene encodes CDR1 MNHEY and CDR2 SVGEGT.

With regard to this clonotype: One end of the junction is discordant with germline, which a read error may explain. V usage is TRBV12-3 or TRBV12-4 and J usage is TRBJ1-5; no clear D gene. The CDR3 spans 14 residues. The CDR3 loop reads CASSFLGSNQPHHF. CDR3 sequence (DNA): TGTGCCAGCAGTTTCCTTGGAAGCAATCAGCCCCACCATTTT.

Regarding this clonotype: One junction end disagrees with the germline gene, perhaps due to a read error. The V call is TRBV6-1, the J call TRBJ2-5; D unclear. Germline CDR1 is MNHNS and CDR2 is SASEGT. This CDR3 is built from 12 residues. The CDR3 nucleotides are TGTGCCAGCAGTGGTCCCGACGAGACCCAGTACTTT. It yields the protein CASSGPDETQYF.

This clonotype was seen a handful of times. This could be a read error, since a much larger clone is one nucleotide away. V gene TRBV6-5 combines with J gene TRBJ2-7, with 7 bases lining up with TRBD2. Trimming removed 5 bases from V and 4 bases from J; junction bases left unmatched: 11. The CDR3 is 15 amino acids. Per the germline V gene, CDR1 is MNHEY and CDR2 is SVGAGI. CDR3 bases: TGTGCCAGCAGTCACCAGTGGGAGGGACCATACGAGCAGTACTTC. Translating it yields CASSHQWEGPYEQYF.

Note on this clonotype: One junction end does not reproduce the germline sequence, and a read error may be involved. The chain is built from TRBV29-1 and TRBJ2-1; D may be TRBD2 (6 bases). From germline, CDR1 is SQVTM and CDR2 ANQGSEA. The CDR3 runs to 13 residues. The CDR3 here is CSVAPRGSDEQFF. The DNA for the CDR3 is TGCAGCGTTGCACCCCGGGGGAGCGATGAGCAGTTTTTC.

CDR3 coding DNA: TGCAATGTTGCTCACAGGGAAACAGAAGGCTACACCTTC. Amino acid sequence: CNVAHRETEGYTF. The gene calls are TRBV29-1 and TRBJ1-2; perhaps TRBD1 as D (6 bases). The CDR3 runs to 13 residues. In germline, CDR1 is SQVTM, CDR2 ANQGSEA.

As for this clonotype: The CDR3 ends on some other residue instead of the conserved phenylalanine or tryptophan, so this is likely a read error. The V call is TRBV6-1, the J call TRBJ2-3; D unclear. Germline V lookup: CDR1 MNHNS, CDR2 SASEGT. V lost 8 bases to trimming and J lost 2 bases, with 17 bases between them. The CDR3 runs to 15 residues. The CDR3 nucleotides are TGTGCCAGCGGTTGGTTGAGACATAACACAGATACGCAGTATTGT. It translates to CASGWLRHNTDTQYC.

This clonotype has only a few counts. A much larger clone is a single base away; this may be a read error. The rearrangement uses TRBV4-1 and TRBJ2-3, with D perhaps TRBD1 or TRBD2 (6 bases each). CDR3 size: 19 residues. CDR1 is MGHRA and CDR2 is YSYEKL in the germline V gene. V was clipped by 0 bases and J by 0 bases, with 19 bases between them. CDR3 bases: TGCGCCAGCAGCCAAGAAGAGGGGGATGTGGAGGGGAGCACAGATACGCAGTATTTT. As protein: CASSQEEGDVEGSTDTQYF.

This clonotype was recorded only once. At one end the junction does not follow the germline gene, possibly because of a read error. The rearrangement links TRBV6-2 or TRBV6-3 to TRBJ2-7; 13 bases map to TRBD2. Germline V gives CDR1 MNHEY, CDR2 SVGEGT. The CDR3 spans 15 residues. The CDR3 here is CASNYVGLAGAEQYF. In DNA, the CDR3 is TGTGCCAGCAATTACGTAGGACTAGCGGGAGCCGAGCAGTACTTC.

The V and J genes are TRBV29-1 and TRBJ2-7; a weak D match, TRBD2 (7 bases). The CDR3 loop spans 15 amino acids. Germline assignment: CDR1 SQVTM and CDR2 ANQGSEA. The V end lost 4 bases, the J end lost 0 bases, and 16 bases lay between the germline ends. The DNA for the CDR3 is TGCAGCGTTGTGGTCCCAGCGGGACACTCCTACGAGCAGTACTTC. It translates to CSVVVPAGHSYEQYF.

Of note for this clonotype: One end of the junction fails to match germline, which may point to a read error. V is TRBV4-1 and J is TRBJ2-1; D is unclear. Germline V lookup: CDR1 MGHRA, CDR2 YSYEKL. The CDR3 is 15 amino acids. CDR3: CASNQDESSYNEQLF. Written as DNA, the CDR3 is TGCGCCAGCAACCAAGACGAAAGCTCCTACAATGAGCAGCTCTTC.

Here the CDR3 reads CASVQGLAGVGGQFF. The CDR3 coding sequence is TGTGCCAGCGTCCAGGGACTAGCGGGAGTAGGGGGGCAGTTCTTC. V is TRBV6-1 and J is TRBJ2-1; TRBD2 matches at 14 bases. V lost 8 bases to trimming and J lost 12 bases; unmatched junction nucleotides: 12. The CDR3 has 15 residues. Germline V gene data show CDR1 as MNHNS and CDR2 as SASEGT.

This clonotype was seen more than once but under ten times. This may come from a read error, since a much larger clone is one base off. The chain uses TRBV28 and TRBJ2-3, with D unclear. CDR1 is MDHEN, CDR2 SYDVKM, per germline. V was trimmed by 1 base and J by 4 bases, leaving 12 bases between them. The CDR3 covers 15 residues. The CDR3 reads CASSLSWSGADTQYF. CDR3 DNA: TGTGCCAGCAGTTTATCCTGGTCGGGCGCAGATACGCAGTATTTT.

In the case of this clonotype: It may be a read error: a sequence one base away is much more abundant. Because the CDR3 is missing its conserved closing phenylalanine or tryptophan, this is likely a read error. The chain recombines TRBV5-1 with TRBJ2-5; 13 bases fit TRBD2. Unmatched junction bases numbered 7, after V lost 3 bases and J lost 5 bases. Germline-derived CDR1 and CDR2 are SGHRS and YFSETQ. CDR3 size: 16 residues. Here the CDR3 DNA reads TGCGCCAGCAGCTCTTCGACTAGCGGGAGGTCGGAGACCCAGTACTAC. The encoded protein is CASSSSTSGRSETQYY.